The clone carrying this TCR beta chain was counted many times. Antigen: not known. Library preparation (for TCRbeta) was performed with unique molecular identifiers. TCRdb reprocessed the PCR reads with MiXCR, giving one entry per CDR3 protein. The sample shows 200,000 to 250,000 distinct CDR3 sequences, approximately 8.4% of them seen only once. The sample comes from a study of T-cell reconstitution after alpha-beta-depleted transplantation in children. Study results and caveats: After transplant, at about two months, alpha-beta T cells were reportedly derived from several hundred expanded graft clones. Newly produced T cells mostly provided counts and TCRbeta diversity after one year, as hyperexpanded clones declined.

Trimming shortened V by 6 bases and J by 3 bases, and 12 bases separated the two germline ends. CDR1 and CDR2 (germline): DFQATT, SNEGSKA (reference sequence). This CDR3 contains 12 residues. The clonotype comes from a male patient between 2 and 10 years old who had a stem cell transplant for acute myeloid leukemia, so the T cells may come from the graft donor. Sequenced material: PBMCs, mostly from graft donor cells, taken 360 days after TCRalphabeta/CD19-depleted stem cell transplant. J is TRBJ2-7 and V is TRBV20-1, with D perhaps matching TRBD2 (6 bases). Here the CDR3 reads CSAATSFYEQYF. CDR3 DNA: TGCAGTGCCGCGACTAGTTTCTACGAGCAGTACTTC.